The present entry profiles one T cell receptor (beta chain) with its context. Its antigen is not known. These data come from a study of CD8 T cells in ankylosing spondylitis. Whole-study findings and limits: CD8+ cells made up the disease-linked clones, which were relatively rare in peripheral blood.

Each CDR3 protein gets one entry after TCRdb re-called the 5' RACE reads with MiXCR. This sample has under 250,000 distinct CDR3 sequences, with roughly 32% found just once. The germline V and J ends were trimmed by 6 bases and 6 bases, with 23 bases remaining between them. The CDR3 covers 15 residues. The germline V gene has CDR1 DFQATT and CDR2 SNEGSKA (reference sequence). The sample was blood, either unsorted or a sorted T cell fraction (not recorded which). The receptor comes from a male donor with ankylosing spondylitis or in good health (not recorded which). The rearrangement joins TRBV20-1 to TRBJ1-1, with a tentative D call TRBD1 (5 bases). CDR3 protein: CSAPLKSQGHPEAFF. CDR3 nucleotide sequence: TGCAGTGCCCCCCTAAAGTCGCAGGGCCACCCTGAAGCTTTCTTT.